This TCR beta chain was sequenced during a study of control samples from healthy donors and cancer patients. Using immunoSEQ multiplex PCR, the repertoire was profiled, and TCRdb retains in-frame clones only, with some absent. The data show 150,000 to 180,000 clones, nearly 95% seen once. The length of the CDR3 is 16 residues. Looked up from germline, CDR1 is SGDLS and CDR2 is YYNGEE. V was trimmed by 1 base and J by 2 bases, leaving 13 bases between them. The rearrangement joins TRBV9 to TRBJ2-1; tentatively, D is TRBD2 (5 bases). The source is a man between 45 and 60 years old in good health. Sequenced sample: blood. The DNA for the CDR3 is TGTGCCAGCAGCGTAAAAGGAGGTCTAGCCTACAATGAGCAGTTCTTC. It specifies CASSVKGGLAYNEQFF.